Sequencing of this T cell receptor beta chain was carried out in a study of T cell changes during pregnancy in multiple sclerosis. Trimming shortened V by 5 bases and J by 8 bases, and 12 bases separated the two germline ends. The CDR3 spans 12 residues. The germline V gene encodes CDR1 MNHEY and CDR2 SMNVEV (reference sequence). The data were produced by immunoSEQ multiplex PCR, yet TCRdb's version contains in-frame clones alone and is incomplete. Of around 34,000 clones in the sample, about nine tenths were seen once. The chain joins TRBV27 to TRBJ2-5; possibly TRBD1 for D (6 bases). Specimen: CD8+ T cells from peripheral blood mononuclear cells, collected before pregnancy. The clonotype originates from a female donor with multiple sclerosis, enrolled in a pregnancy study. CDR3 in DNA: TGTGCCAGCAGTCCAACCGGGACAACCCAGTACTTC. Encoded protein: CASSPTGTTQYF.